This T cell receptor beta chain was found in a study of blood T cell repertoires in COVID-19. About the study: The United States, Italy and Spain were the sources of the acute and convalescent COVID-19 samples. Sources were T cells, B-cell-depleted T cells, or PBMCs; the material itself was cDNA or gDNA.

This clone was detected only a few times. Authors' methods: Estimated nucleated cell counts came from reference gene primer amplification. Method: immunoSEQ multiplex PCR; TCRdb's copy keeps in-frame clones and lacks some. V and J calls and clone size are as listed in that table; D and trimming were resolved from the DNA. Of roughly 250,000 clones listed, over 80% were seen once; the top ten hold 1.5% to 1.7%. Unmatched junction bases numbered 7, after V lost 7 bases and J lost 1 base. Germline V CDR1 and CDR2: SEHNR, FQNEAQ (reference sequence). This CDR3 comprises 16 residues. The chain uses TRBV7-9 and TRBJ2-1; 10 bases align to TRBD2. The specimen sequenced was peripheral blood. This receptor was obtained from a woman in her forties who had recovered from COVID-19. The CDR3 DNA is TGTGCCAGCACCAATCTAGCGGGGGTTTCCTACAATGAGCAGTTCTTC. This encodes CASTNLAGVSYNEQFF.